At least ten counts were recorded for the clone carrying this TCR beta chain. Antigen: not known. The sample belongs to a study of post-analysis software for immune sequencing data. Study as a whole: The disease courses spanned relapsing-remitting, secondary progressive and progressive-relapsing forms of multiple sclerosis. General observations from the study: Multiple sclerosis was associated with a significant reduction in normalized Chao1 diversity relative to controls. Clustering by F measure revealed strong co-clustering among samples prepared together in one batch. A handful of TRBV segments were more frequent in patients than controls; TRBV5-6, TRBV5-1 and TRBV20-1 belonged to this group.

Every TCR beta cDNA library bore unique molecular identifiers. One entry per CDR3 protein, called by TCRdb with MiXCR from the PCR reads. The table includes about 460,000 distinct CDR3 sequences, roughly 45% detected once. The V and J ends lost 3 bases and 4 bases, in that order; junction bases with no gene match: 4. The CDR3 consists of 14 residues. The specimen was blood. This sequence joins TRBV12-3 or TRBV12-4 and TRBJ2-5, with 8 bases fitting TRBD1. This receptor was taken from a girl aged 5 to 17 with multiple sclerosis. The CDR3 DNA is TGTGCCAGCAGTTTCGGACAGGGAGGAGAGACCCAGTACTTC. Residues: CASSFGQGGETQYF.